This entry concerns a single TCR beta chain. This CDR3 has 14 amino acids. J gave up 5 bases and V 4 bases, and 6 bases lay outside the gene matches. In germline, CDR1 is KGHSH, CDR2 LQKENI. The source of the sample is a study of blood T cell repertoires in COVID-19. The wider study: PBMCs, B-cell-depleted T cells, or T cells provided the cDNA or gDNA that made up the material.

In the original analysis: The assay estimated nucleated cells by amplifying reference gene primers. Sequencing was performed with immunoSEQ multiplex PCR; in TCRdb, only in-frame clones are kept and a portion is missing. V and J calls and clone size come straight from that table; D and trimming were deduced from the DNA. The sample gives 200,000 or so clones, approximately 83% of which show up once; roughly 3% is in the top ten. The chain is built from TRBV18 and TRBJ2-7, with TRBD1 matching over 9 bases. The source material was peripheral blood. The TCR comes from a woman under 40 who had recovered from COVID-19. CDR3 loop: CASSLGTGRDEQYF. The CDR3 DNA follows: TGTGCCAGCTCACTAGGGACAGGGCGGGACGAGCAGTACTTC.